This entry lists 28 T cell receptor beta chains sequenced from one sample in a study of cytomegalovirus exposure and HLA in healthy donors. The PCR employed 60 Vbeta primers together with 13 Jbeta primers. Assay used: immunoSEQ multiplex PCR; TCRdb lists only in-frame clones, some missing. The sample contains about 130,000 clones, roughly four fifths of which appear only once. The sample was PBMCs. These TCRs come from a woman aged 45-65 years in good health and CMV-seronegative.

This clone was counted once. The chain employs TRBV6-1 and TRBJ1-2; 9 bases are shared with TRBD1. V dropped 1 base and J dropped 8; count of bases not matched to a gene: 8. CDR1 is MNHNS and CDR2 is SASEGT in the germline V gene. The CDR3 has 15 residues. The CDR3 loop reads CASSEVLQGAWGYTF. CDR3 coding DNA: TGTGCCAGCAGTGAAGTGTTACAGGGGGCCTGGGGCTACACCTTC.

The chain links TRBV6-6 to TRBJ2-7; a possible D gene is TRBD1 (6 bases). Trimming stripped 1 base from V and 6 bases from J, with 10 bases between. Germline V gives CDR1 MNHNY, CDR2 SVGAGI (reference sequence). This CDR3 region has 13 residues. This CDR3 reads CASSYLEGGEQYV. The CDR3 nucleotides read TGTGCCAGCAGTTACTTGGAAGGGGGCGAGCAGTACGTC.

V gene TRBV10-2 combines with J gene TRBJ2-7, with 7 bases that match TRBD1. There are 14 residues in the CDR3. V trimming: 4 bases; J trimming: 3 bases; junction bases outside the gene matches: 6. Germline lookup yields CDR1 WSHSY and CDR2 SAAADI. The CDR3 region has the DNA TGCGCCAGCAGTGTCACCGGGACAGACTACGAGCAGTACGTC. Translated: CASSVTGTDYEQYV.

Here the CDR3 reads CASSQGERSRYNEQFF. The CDR3 bases are TGCGCCAGCAGCCAAGGCGAGCGGTCCCGATACAATGAGCAGTTCTTC. The chain carries TRBV4-1 and TRBJ2-1; TRBD2 might be the D (5 bases). CDR3 length: 16 residues. Germline V gives CDR1 MGHRA, CDR2 YSYEKL. Trimming pared 1 base from V and 4 bases from J, leaving 14 bases between.

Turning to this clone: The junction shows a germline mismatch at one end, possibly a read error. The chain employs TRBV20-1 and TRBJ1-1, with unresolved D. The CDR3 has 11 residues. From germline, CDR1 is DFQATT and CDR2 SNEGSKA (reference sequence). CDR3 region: CSARVDPPEFF. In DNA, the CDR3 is TGCAGTGCTAGAGTTGACCCTCCGGAGTTTTTC.

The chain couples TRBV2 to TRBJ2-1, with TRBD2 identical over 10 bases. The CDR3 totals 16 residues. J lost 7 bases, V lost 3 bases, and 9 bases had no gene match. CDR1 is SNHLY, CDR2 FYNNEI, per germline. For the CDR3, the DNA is TGTGCCAGCAGTGACCCTAGCGGGAGTACGGGGAATGAGCAGTTCTTC. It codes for CASSDPSGSTGNEQFF.

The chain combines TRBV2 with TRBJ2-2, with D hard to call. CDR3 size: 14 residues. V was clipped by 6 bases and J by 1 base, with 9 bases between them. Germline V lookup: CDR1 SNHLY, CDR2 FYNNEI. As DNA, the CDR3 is TGTGCCAGCAGCGTCGGTATGAACACCGGGGAGCTGTTTTTT. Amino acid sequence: CASSVGMNTGELFF.

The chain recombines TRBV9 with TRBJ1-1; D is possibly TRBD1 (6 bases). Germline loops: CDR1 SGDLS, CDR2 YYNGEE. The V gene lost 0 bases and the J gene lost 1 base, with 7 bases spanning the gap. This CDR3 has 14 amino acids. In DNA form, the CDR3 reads TGTGCCAGCAGCGTAGAGGACAGGAACACTGAAGCTTTCTTT. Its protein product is CASSVEDRNTEAFF.

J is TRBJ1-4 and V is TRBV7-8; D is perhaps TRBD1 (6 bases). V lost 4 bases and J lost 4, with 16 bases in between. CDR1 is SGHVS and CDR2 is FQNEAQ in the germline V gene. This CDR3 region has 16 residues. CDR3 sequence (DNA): TGTGCCAGCAGCTGGAGGAGACAGGCTATTAATGAAAAACTGTTTTTT. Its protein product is CASSWRRQAINEKLFF.

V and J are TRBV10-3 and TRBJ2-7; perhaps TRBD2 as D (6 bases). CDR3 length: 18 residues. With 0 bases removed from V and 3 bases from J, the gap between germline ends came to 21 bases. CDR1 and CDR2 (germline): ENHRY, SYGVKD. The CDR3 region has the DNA TGTGCCATCAGTGAGTCTGTCCGATCACCGGGACTCGTCTACGAGCAGTACTTC. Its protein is CAISESVRSPGLVYEQYF.

CDR3 DNA: TGTGCCAGCAGTTACCCAGGGGCGAATGAGCAGTTCTTC. Translated, it gives CASSYPGANEQFF. The chain links TRBV6-5 to TRBJ2-1; maybe TRBD1 (6 bases). Germline lookup yields CDR1 MNHEY and CDR2 SVGAGI. Trimming took 2 bases from V and 7 from J, leaving 9 bases between them. The length of the CDR3 is 13 residues.

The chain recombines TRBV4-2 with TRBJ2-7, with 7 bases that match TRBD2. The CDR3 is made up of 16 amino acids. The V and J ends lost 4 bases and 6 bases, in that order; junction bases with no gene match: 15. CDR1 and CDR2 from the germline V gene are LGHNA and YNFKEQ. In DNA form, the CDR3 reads TGTGCCAGCAGCCCCGAAGAAGGCGGGAGACAGTTCGAGCAGTACTTC. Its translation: CASSPEEGGRQFEQYF.

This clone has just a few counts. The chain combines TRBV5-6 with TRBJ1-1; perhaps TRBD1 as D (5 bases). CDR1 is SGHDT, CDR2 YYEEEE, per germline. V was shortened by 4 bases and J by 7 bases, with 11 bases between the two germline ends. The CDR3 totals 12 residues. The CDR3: CASSLQAGEAFF. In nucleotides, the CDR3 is TGTGCCAGCAGCCTACAGGCAGGTGAAGCTTTCTTT. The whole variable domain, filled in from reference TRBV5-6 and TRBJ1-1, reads DAGVTQSPTHLIKTRGQQVTLRCSPKSGHDTVSWYQQALGQGPQFIFQYYEEEERQRGNFPDRFSGHQFPNYSSELNVNALLLGDSALYLCASSLQAGEAFFGQGTRLTVV.

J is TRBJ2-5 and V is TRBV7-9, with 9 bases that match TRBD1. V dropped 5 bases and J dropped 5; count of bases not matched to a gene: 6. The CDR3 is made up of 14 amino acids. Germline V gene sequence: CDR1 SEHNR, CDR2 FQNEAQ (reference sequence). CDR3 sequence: CASSIQGALETQYF. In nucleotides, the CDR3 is TGTGCCAGCAGCATACAGGGGGCACTGGAGACCCAGTACTTC.

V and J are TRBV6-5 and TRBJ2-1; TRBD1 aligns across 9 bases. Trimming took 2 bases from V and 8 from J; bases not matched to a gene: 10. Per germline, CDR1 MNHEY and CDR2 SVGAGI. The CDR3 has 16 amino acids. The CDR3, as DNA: TGTGCCAGCAGTTACGTGGACAGGGGACGGGGGGATGAGCAGTTCTTC. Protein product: CASSYVDRGRGDEQFF.

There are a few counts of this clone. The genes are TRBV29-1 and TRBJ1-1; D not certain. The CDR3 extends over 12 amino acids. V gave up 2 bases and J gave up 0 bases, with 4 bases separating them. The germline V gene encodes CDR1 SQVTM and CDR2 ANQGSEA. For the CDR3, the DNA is TGCAGCGTTGAACCCATGAACACTGAAGCTTTCTTT. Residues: CSVEPMNTEAFF. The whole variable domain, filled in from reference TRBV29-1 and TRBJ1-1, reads SAVISQKPSRDICQRGTSLTIQCQVDSQVTMMFWYRQQPGQSLTLIATANQGSEATYESGFVIDKFPISRPNLTFSTLTVSNMSPEDSSIYLCSVEPMNTEAFFGQGTRLTVV.

Written as DNA, the CDR3 is TGTGCCAGCAGCCAGGGCCGGTTAGCGGTCAATGAGCAGTTCTTC. Its translation: CASSQGRLAVNEQFF. The V gene is TRBV4-2, the J gene TRBJ2-1; TRBD2 is a possible D gene (6 bases). This CDR3 has 15 residues. Trimming shortened V by 3 bases and J by 6 bases, and 15 bases separated the two germline ends. Germline V gives CDR1 LGHNA, CDR2 YNFKEQ.

DNA for the CDR3: TGTGCCAGCAGACCCCCAGGGGGGTTGGGTGAAAAACTGTTTTTT. Amino acid sequence: CASRPPGGLGEKLFF. This chain links TRBV6-5 with TRBJ1-4; TRBD1 matches 7 bases. V trimming: 6 bases; J trimming: 7 bases; junction bases outside the gene matches: 11. The CDR3 is made up of 15 amino acids. CDR1 is MNHEY, CDR2 SVGAGI, per germline.

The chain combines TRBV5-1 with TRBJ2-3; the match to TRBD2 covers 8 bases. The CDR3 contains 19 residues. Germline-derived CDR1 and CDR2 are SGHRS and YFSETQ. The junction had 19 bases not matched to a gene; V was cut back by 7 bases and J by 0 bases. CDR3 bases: TGCGCCAGCGGGCCCTCCTCCAGCGGGGGCGCTTCTAGCACAGATACGCAGTATTTT. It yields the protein CASGPSSSGGASSTDTQYF.

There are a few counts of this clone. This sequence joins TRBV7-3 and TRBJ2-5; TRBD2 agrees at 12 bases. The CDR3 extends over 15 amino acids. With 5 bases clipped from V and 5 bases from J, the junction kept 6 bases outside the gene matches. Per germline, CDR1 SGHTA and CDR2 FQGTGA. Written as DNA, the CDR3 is TGTGCCAGCAGCCTGACTAGCGGGAGTCACGAGACCCAGTACTTC. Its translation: CASSLTSGSHETQYF.

The CDR3 nucleotides read TGCGCCAGCAGCTTGGTGGGACTAGCGGGAGTTGGGACCGGGGAGCTGTTTTTT. It specifies CASSLVGLAGVGTGELFF. This chain uses TRBV5-1 with TRBJ2-2; 14 nucleotides match TRBD2. Trimming removed 0 bases from V and 5 bases from J; junction bases left unmatched: 6. CDR3 size: 18 residues. The germline gives CDR1 SGHRS, CDR2 YFSETQ. Full variable domain (missing parts from reference TRBV5-1 and TRBJ2-2): KAGVTQTPRYLIKTRGQQVTLSCSPISGHRSVSWYQQTPGQGLQFLFEYFSETQRNKGNFPGRFSGRQFSNSRSEMNVSTLELGDSALYLCASSLVGLAGVGTGELFFGEGSRLTVL.

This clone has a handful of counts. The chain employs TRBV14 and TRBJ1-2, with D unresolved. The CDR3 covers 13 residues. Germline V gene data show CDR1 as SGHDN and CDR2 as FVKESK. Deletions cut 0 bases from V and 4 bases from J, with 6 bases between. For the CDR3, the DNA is TGTGCCAGCAGCCAAGATTTTAGCTATGGCTACACCTTC. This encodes CASSQDFSYGYTF.

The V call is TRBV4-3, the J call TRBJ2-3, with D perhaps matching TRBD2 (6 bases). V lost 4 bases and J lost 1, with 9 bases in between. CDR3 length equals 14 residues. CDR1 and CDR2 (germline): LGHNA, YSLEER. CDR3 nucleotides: TGCGCCAGCAGCCGGGCTAGCGGCACAGATACGCAGTATTTT. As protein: CASSRASGTDTQYF.

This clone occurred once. This CDR3 reads CASGLPLAGVIYNEQFF. The CDR3 bases are TGTGCTAGTGGTTTGCCACTAGCGGGAGTAATCTACAATGAGCAGTTCTTC. The chain joins TRBV12-5 to TRBJ2-1; 11 positions agree with TRBD2. Losses at the gene ends were 2 bases for V and 3 bases for J; bases not matched to a gene: 6. The CDR3 runs 17 residues. The germline V gene encodes CDR1 LGHNT and CDR2 FRNRAP.

DNA of the CDR3: TGTGCCAGCAGTTTATTTACGGGACAGGGGTCGTCCGAGCAGTACTTC. Protein sequence: CASSLFTGQGSSEQYF. This rearrangement joins TRBV28 to TRBJ2-7, with TRBD1 matching over 10 bases. The ends lost 1 base at V and 6 bases at J; junction bases unmatched: 9. Germline values: CDR1 MDHEN, CDR2 SYDVKM. The CDR3 is 16 residues long.

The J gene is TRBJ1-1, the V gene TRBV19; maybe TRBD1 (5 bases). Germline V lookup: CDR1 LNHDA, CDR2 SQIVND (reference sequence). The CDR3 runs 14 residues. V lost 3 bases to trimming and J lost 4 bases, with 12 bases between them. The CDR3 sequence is CASSMTGRGTEAFF. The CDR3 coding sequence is TGTGCCAGTAGTATGACGGGGAGGGGCACTGAAGCTTTCTTT.

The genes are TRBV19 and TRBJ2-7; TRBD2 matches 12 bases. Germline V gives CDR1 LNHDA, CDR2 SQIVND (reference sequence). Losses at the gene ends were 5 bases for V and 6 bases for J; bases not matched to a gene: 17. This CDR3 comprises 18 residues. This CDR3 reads CASSSSTSGRVLSREQYF. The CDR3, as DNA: TGTGCCAGTAGTTCCTCGACTAGCGGGAGAGTTCTCTCCCGCGAGCAGTACTTC.

The CDR3 region has the DNA TGTGCCATCAGTGAGTCCCTACAGGGATTGACCAAAAACATTCAGTACTTC. Translating gives CAISESLQGLTKNIQYF. The genes are TRBV10-3 and TRBJ2-4, with D maybe TRBD1 (6 bases). Germline CDR1 reads ENHRY; CDR2 reads SYGVKD. The V and J ends lost 0 bases and 2 bases respectively, with 14 bases between them. CDR3 size: 17 residues.